This T cell receptor beta chain was sequenced for a study of T-cell memory formation after mild COVID-19. Trimming at V came to 3 bases and at J to 9 bases, leaving 9 bases not matched to a gene. The CDR3 extends over 15 amino acids. The germline V gene has CDR1 SGHTA and CDR2 FQGNSA. Sample barcodes and UMIs were carried by the TCR alpha and TCR beta cDNA libraries that 5'RACE generated with constant-segment primers. TCRdb independently ran MiXCR on the 5' RACE reads; one entry per CDR3 protein. This table holds some 280,000 distinct CDR3 sequences, roughly 16% found once. The V call is TRBV7-2, the J call TRBJ2-5, with 11 positions matching TRBD1. The specimen was PBMCs or a T cell subset sorted from them (not recorded which). This TCR was sampled from a man aged 18 to 29 who had mild COVID-19 (a few samples of this study predate the infection). Cell type and time point are not known. The CDR3 loop reads CASSLGTGGLSAQYF. CDR3 bases: TGTGCCAGCAGCTTGGGGACAGGGGGGCTCTCGGCCCAGTACTTC. The whole variable domain, remainder taken from reference TRBV7-2 and TRBJ2-5, is GAGVSQSPSNKVTEKGKDVELRCDPISGHTALYWYRQSLGQGLEFLIYFQGNSAPDKSGLPSDRFSAERTGGSVSTLTIQRTQQEDSAVYLCASSLGTGGLSAQYFGPGTRLLVL.